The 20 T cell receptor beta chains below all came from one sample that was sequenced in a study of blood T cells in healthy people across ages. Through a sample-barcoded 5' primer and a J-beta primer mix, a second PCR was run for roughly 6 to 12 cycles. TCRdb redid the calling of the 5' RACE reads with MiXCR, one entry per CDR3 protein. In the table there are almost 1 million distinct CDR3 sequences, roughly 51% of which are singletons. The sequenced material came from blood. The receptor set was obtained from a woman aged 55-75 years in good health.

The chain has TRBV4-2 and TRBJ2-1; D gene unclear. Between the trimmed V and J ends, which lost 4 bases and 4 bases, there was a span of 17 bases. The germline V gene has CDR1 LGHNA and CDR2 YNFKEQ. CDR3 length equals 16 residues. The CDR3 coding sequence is TGTGCCAGCAGCCGAGATCACGGATATTCGTACAATGAGCAGTTCTTC. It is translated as CASSRDHGYSYNEQFF.

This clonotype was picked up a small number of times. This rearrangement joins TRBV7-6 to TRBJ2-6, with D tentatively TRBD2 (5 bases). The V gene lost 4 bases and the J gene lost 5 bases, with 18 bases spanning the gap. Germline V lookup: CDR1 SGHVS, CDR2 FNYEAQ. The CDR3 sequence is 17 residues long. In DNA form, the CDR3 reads TGTGCCAGCAGCTCCTATAGATCCAACGGGAGGGCCAACGTCCTGACTTTC. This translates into CASSSYRSNGRANVLTF.

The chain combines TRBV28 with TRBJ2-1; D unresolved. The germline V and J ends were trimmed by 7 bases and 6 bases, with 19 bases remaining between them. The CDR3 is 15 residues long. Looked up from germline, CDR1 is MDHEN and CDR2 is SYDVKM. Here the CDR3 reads CASTSLLARRNEQFF. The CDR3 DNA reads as TGTGCCAGCACCTCACTTTTAGCCCGTCGCAATGAGCAGTTCTTC.

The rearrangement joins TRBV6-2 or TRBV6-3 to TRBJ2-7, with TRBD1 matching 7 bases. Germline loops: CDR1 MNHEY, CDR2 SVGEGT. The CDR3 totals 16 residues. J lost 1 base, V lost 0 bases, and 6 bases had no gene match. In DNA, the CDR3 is TGTGCCAGCAGTTACTCAGACAGGGAACTTTCCTACGAGCAGTACTTC. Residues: CASSYSDRELSYEQYF.

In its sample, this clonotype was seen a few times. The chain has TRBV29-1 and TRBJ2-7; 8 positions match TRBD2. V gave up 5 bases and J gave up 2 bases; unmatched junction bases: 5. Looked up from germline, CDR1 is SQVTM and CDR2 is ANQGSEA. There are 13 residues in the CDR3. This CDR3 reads CSVKAGATYEQYF. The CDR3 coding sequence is TGCAGCGTTAAAGCGGGAGCGACCTACGAGCAGTACTTC.

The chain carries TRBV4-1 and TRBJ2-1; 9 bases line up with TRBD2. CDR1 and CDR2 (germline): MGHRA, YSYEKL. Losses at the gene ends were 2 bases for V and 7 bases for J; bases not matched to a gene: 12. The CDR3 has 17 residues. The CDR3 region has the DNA TGCGCCAGCAGCCAATTTTTTCCTAGCGGGACTTTGAATGAGCAGTTCTTC. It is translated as CASSQFFPSGTLNEQFF.

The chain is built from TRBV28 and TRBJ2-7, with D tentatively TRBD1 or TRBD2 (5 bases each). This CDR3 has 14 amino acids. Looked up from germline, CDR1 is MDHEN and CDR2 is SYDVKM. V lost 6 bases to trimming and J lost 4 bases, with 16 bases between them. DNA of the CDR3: TGTGCCAGCAGCCGATGGGACGGACCGTACGAGCAGTACTTC. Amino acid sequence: CASSRWDGPYEQYF.

CDR3 coding DNA: TGCAGCCCAGTGTTTCAGGGGGCAGATACGCAGTATTTT. This sequence encodes CSPVFQGADTQYF. This chain connects TRBV29-1 to TRBJ2-3, with 7 bases that match TRBD1. With 8 bases clipped from V and 4 bases from J, the junction kept 9 bases outside the gene matches. The CDR3 spans 13 residues. The V gene's germline CDR1 is SQVTM and CDR2 ANQGSEA.

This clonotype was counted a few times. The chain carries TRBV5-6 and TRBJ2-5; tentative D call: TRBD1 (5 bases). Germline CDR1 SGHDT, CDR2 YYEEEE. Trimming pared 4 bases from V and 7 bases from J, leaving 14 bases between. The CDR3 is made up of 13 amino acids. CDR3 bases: TGTGCCAGCAGCAGAGGCAGGGCTGGGACCCAGTACTTC. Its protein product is CASSRGRAGTQYF.

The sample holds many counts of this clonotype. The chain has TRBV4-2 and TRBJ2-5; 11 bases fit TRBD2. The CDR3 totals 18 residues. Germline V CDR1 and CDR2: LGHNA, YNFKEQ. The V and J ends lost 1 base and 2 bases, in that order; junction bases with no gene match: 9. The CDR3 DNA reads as TGTGCCAGCAGCCAAGGAGTAGCGGGAGGGAAGGGGCAAGAGACCCAGTACTTC. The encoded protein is CASSQGVAGGKGQETQYF.

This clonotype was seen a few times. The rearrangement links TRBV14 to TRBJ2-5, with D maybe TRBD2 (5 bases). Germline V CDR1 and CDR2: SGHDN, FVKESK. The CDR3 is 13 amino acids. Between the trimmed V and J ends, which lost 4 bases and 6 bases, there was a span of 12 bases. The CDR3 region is CASSRLYDKTQYF. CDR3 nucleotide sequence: TGTGCCAGCAGCCGACTATACGATAAGACCCAGTACTTC.

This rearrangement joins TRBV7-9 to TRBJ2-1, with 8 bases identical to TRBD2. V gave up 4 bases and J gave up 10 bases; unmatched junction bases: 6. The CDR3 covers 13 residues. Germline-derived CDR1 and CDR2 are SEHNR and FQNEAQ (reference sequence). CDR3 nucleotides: TGTGCCAGCAGCTCATTAGCGGGATTGGAGCAGTTCTTC. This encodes CASSSLAGLEQFF. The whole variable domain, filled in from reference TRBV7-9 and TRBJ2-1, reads DTGVSQNPRHKITKRGQNVTFRCDPISEHNRLYWYRQTLGQGPEFLTYFQNEAQLEKSRLLSDRFSAERPKGSFSTLEIQRTEQGDSAMYLCASSSLAGLEQFFGPGTRLTVL.

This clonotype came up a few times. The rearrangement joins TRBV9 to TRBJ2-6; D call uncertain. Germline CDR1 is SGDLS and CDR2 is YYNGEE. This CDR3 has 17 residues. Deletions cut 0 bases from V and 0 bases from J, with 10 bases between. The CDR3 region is CASSVDVGSSGANVLTF. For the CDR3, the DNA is TGTGCCAGCAGCGTAGACGTCGGATCCTCTGGGGCCAACGTCCTGACTTTC.

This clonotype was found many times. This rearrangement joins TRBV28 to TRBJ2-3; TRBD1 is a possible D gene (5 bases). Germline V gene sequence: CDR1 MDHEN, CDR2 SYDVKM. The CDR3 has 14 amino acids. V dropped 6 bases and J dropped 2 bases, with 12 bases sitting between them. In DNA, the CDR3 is TGTGCCAGCAGATTAGCAGGGTCCACAGATACGCAGTATTTT. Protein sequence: CASRLAGSTDTQYF.

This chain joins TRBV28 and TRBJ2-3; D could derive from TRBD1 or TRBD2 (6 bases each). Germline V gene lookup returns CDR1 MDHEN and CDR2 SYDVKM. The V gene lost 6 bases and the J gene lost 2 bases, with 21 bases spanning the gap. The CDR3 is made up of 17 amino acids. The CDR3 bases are TGTGCCAGCAGAGGCTACTTGGGGGGCTCGGACACAGATACGCAGTATTTT. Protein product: CASRGYLGGSDTDTQYF.

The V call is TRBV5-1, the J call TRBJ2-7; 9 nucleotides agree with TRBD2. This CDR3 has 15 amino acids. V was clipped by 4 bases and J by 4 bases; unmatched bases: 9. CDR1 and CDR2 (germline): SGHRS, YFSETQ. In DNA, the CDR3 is TGCGCCAGCAGCCACAGACTAGCGGCTCTATACGAGCAGTACTTC. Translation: CASSHRLAALYEQYF.

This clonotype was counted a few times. The CDR3 DNA follows: TGTGCCAGCAGTGTGCGGCTAGCGGGAGGGGGGGAGACCCAGTACTTC. It specifies CASSVRLAGGGETQYF. V is TRBV2 and J is TRBJ2-5, with 12 bases identical to TRBD2. The ends lost 4 bases at V and 5 bases at J; junction bases unmatched: 8. Germline V gene sequence: CDR1 SNHLY, CDR2 FYNNEI. This CDR3 region has 16 residues. The variable domain in full, with the rest retrieved from reference TRBV2 and TRBJ2-5, is EPEVTQTPSHQVTQMGQEVILRCVPISNHLYFYWYRQILGQKVEFLVSFYNNEISEKSEIFDDQFSVERPDGSNFTLKIRSTKLEDSAMYFCASSVRLAGGGETQYFGPGTRLLVL.

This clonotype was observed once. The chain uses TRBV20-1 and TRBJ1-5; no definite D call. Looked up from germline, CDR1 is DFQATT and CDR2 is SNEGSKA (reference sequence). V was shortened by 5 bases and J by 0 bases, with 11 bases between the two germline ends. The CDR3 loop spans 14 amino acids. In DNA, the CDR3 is TGCAGTGCTCCCAGGAGGTCTAGCAATCAGCCCCAGCATTTT. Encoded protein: CSAPRRSSNQPQHF.

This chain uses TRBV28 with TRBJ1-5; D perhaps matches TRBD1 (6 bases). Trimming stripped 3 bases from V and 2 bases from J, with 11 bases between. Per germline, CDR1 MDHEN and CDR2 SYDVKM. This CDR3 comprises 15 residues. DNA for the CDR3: TGTGCCAGCAGTTTTCCGGCAGGGGGCAATCAGCCCCAGCATTTT. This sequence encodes CASSFPAGGNQPQHF.

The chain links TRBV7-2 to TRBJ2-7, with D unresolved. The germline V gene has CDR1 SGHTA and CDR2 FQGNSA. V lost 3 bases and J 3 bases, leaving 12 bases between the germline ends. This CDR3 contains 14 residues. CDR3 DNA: TGTGCCAGCAGCTTGAAATCAAAAGACTACGAGCAGTACTTC. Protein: CASSLKSKDYEQYF.